One sample yielded the 19 T cell receptor beta chains listed below, sequenced in a study of blood T cells in healthy people across ages. Alongside a J-beta primer mix, a sample-barcoded 5' primer served in a second PCR lasting 7 to 11 cycles. Each CDR3 protein gets one entry after TCRdb re-called the 5' RACE reads with MiXCR. The data show hundreds of thousands of distinct CDR3 sequences, 32% seen once. Sequencing used blood. Source of these receptors: a woman aged 80 or over in good health.

The chain joins TRBV5-1 to TRBJ2-1, with TRBD1 matching 7 bases. V gave up 2 bases and J gave up 7 bases; unmatched junction bases: 9. The V gene's germline CDR1 is SGHRS and CDR2 YFSETQ. The CDR3 sequence is 15 residues long. CDR3 DNA: TGCGCCAGCAGCTTAACAGGGGATCAACTTAATGAGCAGTTCTTC. Translation gives CASSLTGDQLNEQFF.

About this clonotype: A junction end diverges from the germline sequence, so it may reflect a read error. V usage is TRBV6-2 or TRBV6-3 and J usage is TRBJ2-3; possible D gene TRBD2, 5 bases. Looked up from germline, CDR1 is MNHEY and CDR2 is SVGEGT. This CDR3 region has 16 residues. The CDR3 loop is CDSSLRGRSSTDTQYF. CDR3 in DNA: TGTGACAGCAGTCTCCGAGGGCGATCTAGCACAGATACGCAGTATTTT.

The chain is built from TRBV7-2 and TRBJ1-1; 7 positions match TRBD1. Germline V gene lookup returns CDR1 SGHTA and CDR2 FQGNSA. Trimming cost V 5 bases and J 4 bases; bases outside gene matches: 7. This CDR3 region has 14 residues. CDR3 in amino acids: CASSTGQPGTEAFF. CDR3 sequence (DNA): TGTGCCAGCAGCACGGGACAGCCGGGCACTGAAGCTTTCTTT.

This clonotype was seen repeatedly, ten times or more. The V gene is TRBV5-1, the J gene TRBJ2-7; 9 nucleotides line up with TRBD1. Germline V CDR1 and CDR2: SGHRS, YFSETQ. The trim removed 3 bases at V and 2 bases at J, leaving 6 bases unmatched. The CDR3 is 15 residues long. Here the CDR3 reads CASSWRQGVAYEQYF. In DNA form, the CDR3 reads TGCGCCAGCAGCTGGCGACAGGGGGTTGCCTACGAGCAGTACTTC.

This clonotype has only a few counts. The chain uses TRBV6-1 and TRBJ1-2; D gene uncertain. The germline gives CDR1 MNHNS, CDR2 SASEGT. Trimming shortened V by 0 bases and J by 5 bases, and 10 bases separated the two germline ends. There are 14 residues in the CDR3. In DNA, the CDR3 is TGTGCCAGCAGTGAAGCAGTTCGCCCTTATGGCTACACCTTC. Translation: CASSEAVRPYGYTF.

This clonotype was counted only a few times. The J gene is TRBJ1-5, the V gene TRBV7-2, with D possibly matching TRBD1 (6 bases). The V gene lost 0 bases and the J gene lost 6 bases, with 9 bases spanning the gap. The CDR3 extends over 14 amino acids. Germline loops: CDR1 SGHTA, CDR2 FQGNSA. CDR3 loop: CASSLAQGSQPQHF. Written as DNA, the CDR3 is TGTGCCAGCAGCTTAGCCCAGGGGAGTCAGCCCCAGCATTTT.

This clonotype has at least ten counts. V is TRBV4-2 and J is TRBJ2-2; 11 nucleotides match TRBD1. Germline-derived CDR1 and CDR2 are LGHNA and YNFKEQ. The CDR3 consists of 17 residues. J was trimmed by 6 bases and V by 0 bases; bases with no gene match: 6. The CDR3: CASSQDRGQGDPGELFF. For the CDR3, the DNA is TGTGCCAGCAGCCAAGATCGGGGACAGGGGGACCCCGGGGAGCTGTTTTTT.

The table lists this clonotype with a few counts. The gene calls are TRBV9 and TRBJ1-6, with TRBD1 identical over 8 bases. This CDR3 is 15 amino acids long. V was clipped by 4 bases and J by 10 bases; unmatched bases: 10. The germline CDR1 and CDR2 sequences are SGDLS and YYNGEE. The CDR3 DNA reads TGTGCCAGCAGCACACAAGACAGGGGCAGATCACCCCTCCACTTT. This sequence encodes CASSTQDRGRSPLHF. The variable domain in full, with the rest retrieved from reference TRBV9 and TRBJ1-6, is DSGVTQTPKHLITATGQRVTLRCSPRSGDLSVYWYQQSLDQGLQFLIQYYNGEERAKGNILERFSAQQFPDLHSELNLSSLELGDSALYFCASSTQDRGRSPLHFGNGTRLTVT.

This clonotype was counted between two and nine times. The junction shows a germline mismatch at one end, possibly a read error. The chain is built from TRBV7-7 and TRBJ2-1; the match to TRBD2 covers 10 bases. This CDR3 has 14 amino acids. Germline lookup yields CDR1 SSHAT and CDR2 FNYEAQ (reference sequence). The CDR3 region is CASSPQREGPEQFF. In nucleotides, the CDR3 is TGTGCTAGCAGCCCCCAGCGGGAGGGCCCTGAGCAGTTCTTC. Combining the CDR3 with reference TRBV7-7 and TRBJ2-1 gives the whole variable domain GAGVSQSPRYKVTKRGQDVTLRCDPISSHATLYWYQQALGQGPEFLTYFNYEAQPDKSGLPSDRFSAERPEGSISTLTIQRTEQRDSAMYRCASSPQREGPEQFFGPGTRLTVL.

This clonotype appeared many times. J is TRBJ2-3 and V is TRBV30; no reliable D call. Germline V gene sequence: CDR1 GTSNPN, CDR2 SVGIG (reference sequence). This CDR3 has 11 amino acids. The germline V and J ends were trimmed by 4 bases and 3 bases, with 5 bases remaining between them. The CDR3 region has the DNA TGTGCCTGGATGCTGACAGATACGCAGTATTTT. The encoded protein is CAWMLTDTQYF.

This clonotype was seen more than once but under ten times. This rearrangement joins TRBV6-1 to TRBJ2-2; D call uncertain. CDR1 and CDR2 (germline): MNHNS, SASEGT. Trimming pared 0 bases from V and 8 bases from J, leaving 4 bases between. The CDR3 is 12 residues long. CDR3 loop: CASSEAGGELFF. The DNA of the CDR3 is TGTGCCAGCAGTGAAGCCGGAGGGGAGCTGTTTTTT.

On this clonotype: This could be a read error, since a much larger clone is one nucleotide away. The V gene is TRBV7-3, the J gene TRBJ1-6; D unresolved. This CDR3 comprises 15 residues. Germline loops: CDR1 SGHTA, CDR2 FQGTGA. The CDR3 here is CANSLGPGFGSPLHF. The CDR3 nucleotides are TGTGCCAACAGCTTAGGCCCGGGCTTCGGTTCACCCCTCCACTTT.

The chain is built from TRBV30 and TRBJ2-5; 10 bases match TRBD2. V dropped 3 bases and J dropped 4; count of bases not matched to a gene: 5. Germline values: CDR1 GTSNPN, CDR2 SVGIG (reference sequence). The CDR3 is 14 amino acids. The CDR3 here is CAWSWTSGRETQYF. The DNA for the CDR3 is TGTGCCTGGAGCTGGACTAGCGGCCGAGAGACCCAGTACTTC.

This clonotype was seen more than once but under ten times. A much larger clone differs by one base, so this may be a read error. The chain recombines TRBV5-6 with TRBJ2-5; weak D call: TRBD1 (5 bases). The CDR3 runs to 14 residues. The germline V gene encodes CDR1 SGHDT and CDR2 YYEEEE. Trimming removed 0 bases at V and 4 bases at J, with 10 bases between. The CDR3 sequence is CASSLAQGLETQYF. The CDR3 bases are TGTGCCAGCAGCTTGGCCCAGGGTTTAGAGACCCAGTACTTC.

This clonotype was seen repeatedly, ten times or more. CDR3 protein: CASSPTRGNQETQYF. CDR3 bases: TGTGCCAGCAGCCCTACACGGGGGAACCAAGAGACCCAGTACTTC. This rearrangement joins TRBV7-2 to TRBJ2-5, with a weak D call TRBD2 (6 bases). CDR1 is SGHTA and CDR2 is FQGNSA in the germline V gene. V lost 5 bases and J 0 bases, leaving 13 bases between the germline ends. This CDR3 has 15 residues.

The chain recombines TRBV20-1 with TRBJ2-5; 12 bases agree with TRBD2. The CDR3 runs 15 residues. V lost 3 bases and J lost 5; bases outside the gene matches: 7. Germline V CDR1 and CDR2: DFQATT, SNEGSKA (reference sequence). The CDR3 loop is CSASPSGGAYETQYF. DNA of the CDR3: TGCAGTGCTAGCCCTAGCGGGGGGGCATATGAGACCCAGTACTTC.

The chain joins TRBV6-6 to TRBJ1-5; TRBD1 might be the D (6 bases). Trimming left V 7 bases short and J 5 bases short, with 21 bases between. The CDR3 has 16 residues. Germline CDR1 reads MNHNY; CDR2 reads SVGAGI (reference sequence). The CDR3 nucleotides read TGTGCCAGCAAGTGGGGGCAGGGGATAATGGATCAGCCCCAGCATTTT. Residues: CASKWGQGIMDQPQHF.

This CDR3 is CASSTGGPDTQYF. In nucleotides, the CDR3 is TGTGCCAGCAGCACAGGGGGACCAGATACGCAGTATTTT. The V call is TRBV5-4, the J call TRBJ2-3; 8 nucleotides align to TRBD1. With V trimmed by 4 bases and J by 4 bases, 2 bases remained unmatched. The germline V gene has CDR1 SGHNT and CDR2 YYREEE (reference sequence). The CDR3 totals 13 residues.

A word on this clonotype: Since a much larger clone is just one base distant, this may be a read error. This chain joins TRBV9 and TRBJ2-7; D uncertain. The CDR3 consists of 16 residues. V was shortened by 0 bases and J by 0 bases, with 13 bases between the two germline ends. CDR1 and CDR2 (germline): SGDLS, YYNGEE. The CDR3 loop is CASSVGQAGDSYEQYF. As DNA, the CDR3 is TGTGCCAGCAGCGTAGGTCAGGCAGGAGACTCCTACGAGCAGTACTTC. Looking up the rest from reference TRBV9 and TRBJ2-7 gives the full variable domain: DSGVTQTPKHLITATGQRVTLRCSPRSGDLSVYWYQQSLDQGLQFLIQYYNGEERAKGNILERFSAQQFPDLHSELNLSSLELGDSALYFCASSVGQAGDSYEQYFGPGTRLTVT.